The rows below give T cell receptor beta chains drawn from one sample of a study of blood T cell repertoires in COVID-19. Some clones are missing from TCRdb's copy, which holds only in-frame ones; the method was immunoSEQ multiplex PCR. The table records approximately 31,000 clones, 65% to 90% of them present only once. The specimen was peripheral blood. Receptor source: a woman of 80 years or more with active or convalescent COVID-19. The CDR3 runs from the conserved cysteine through the conserved F or W. A D gene is named only where the DNA matches it firmly. Clone size is not always given. Where it is, it says once, few, many or a class for expanded clones.

TRBJ1-1	TRBD1	.	TRBV11-2	CASSLDRQGEAFF	TGTGCCAGCAGCTTGGACAGGCAGGGTGAAGCTTTCTTT
TRBJ1-1	.	.	TRBV5-4	CASSLRGGDTEAFF	TGTGCCAGCAGCTTGCGAGGGGGGGACACTGAAGCTTTCTTT
TRBJ2-2	TRBD2	.	TRBV19	CATPSGSGNTGELFF	TGTGCCACCCCAAGCGGGAGCGGGAACACCGGGGAGCTGTTTTTT
TRBJ2-1	TRBD1	.	TRBV28	CASSGTGQGVKAQFF	TGTGCCAGCAGTGGTACGGGACAGGGGGTTAAGGCGCAGTTCTTC
TRBJ2-5	TRBD2	.	TRBV14	CASNQLGLAGETQYF	TGTGCCAGCAACCAATTAGGGCTAGCGGGAGAGACCCAGTACTTC
TRBJ2-6	TRBD1	.	TRBV5-1	CASSPQGAKGSGANVLTF	TGCGCCAGCAGCCCACAGGGGGCTAAGGGCTCTGGGGCCAACGTCCTGACTTTC
TRBJ1-5	.	.	TRBV23-1	CASRIHSGTYSNQPQHF	TGCGCCAGCAGGATCCATTCTGGGACATATAGCAATCAGCCCCAGCATTTT
TRBJ2-1	TRBD1	.	TRBV10-3	CAISQGQGYNEQFF	TGTGCCATCAGCCAAGGACAGGGCTACAATGAGCAGTTCTTC
TRBJ1-6	TRBD1	.	TRBV28	CASSLDRATAPLHF	TGTGCCAGCAGTTTGGACAGGGCAACTGCACCCCTCCACTTT
TRBJ2-1	.	.	TRBV6-6	CASRTDGNYYNEQFF	TGTGCCAGCAGGACCGACGGGAACTACTACAATGAGCAGTTCTTC
TRBJ1-1	.	.	TRBV6-2/TRBV6-3	CASSQSPRQVSNTEAFF	TGTGCCAGCAGTCAATCGCCCCGACAGGTTTCCAACACTGAAGCTTTCTTT
TRBJ1-3	.	.	TRBV4-2	CASSQDRSAGNTIYF	TGTGCCAGCAGCCAAGATCGTAGTGCTGGAAACACCATATATTTT
TRBJ2-1	TRBD2	.	TRBV5-4	CASSLDSGSHNEQFF	TGTGCCAGCAGCTTGGATAGCGGGAGTCACAATGAGCAGTTCTTC
TRBJ1-1	.	few	TRBV3-1/TRBV3-2	CASSQATGGGRGYTEAFF	TGTGCCAGCAGCCAAGCTACCGGGGGGGGCAGGGGATACACTGAAGCTTTCTTT
TRBJ1-1	.	few	TRBV7-2	CASSLGGGTPAFF	TGTGCCAGCAGCTTAGGAGGTGGCACGCCTGCTTTCTTT
TRBJ1-4	TRBD1	.	TRBV5-1	CASSLQGSATNEKLFF	TGCGCCAGCAGCTTACAGGGGAGCGCAACTAATGAAAAACTGTTTTTT
TRBJ2-4	TRBD1	.	TRBV6-6	CASRGQGANIQYF	TGTGCCAGCAGGGGACAGGGAGCGAACATTCAGTACTTC
TRBJ1-1	TRBD1	few	TRBV15	CATSRGRTEAFF	TGTGCCACGAGCAGGGGGCGAACTGAAGCTTTCTTT
TRBJ1-2	.	.	TRBV3-1/TRBV3-2	CASSQASGGKRGYTF	TGTGCCAGCAGCCAAGCTTCCGGAGGTAAACGGGGCTACACCTTC
TRBJ2-7	TRBD2	.	TRBV28	CASTLAGVLSYEQYF	TGTGCCAGCACCTTAGCGGGAGTTCTCTCCTACGAGCAGTACTTC
TRBJ1-6	TRBD1	.	TRBV27	CASSLRRGQGLSGNSPLHF	TGTGCCAGCAGTTTACGCAGGGGACAGGGGTTGAGTGGCAATTCACCCCTCCACTTT
TRBJ1-2	TRBD1	.	TRBV15	CATSKDRDFYGYTF	TGTGCCACCAGCAAGGACAGGGATTTCTATGGCTACACCTTC
TRBJ2-1	.	.	TRBV29-1	CTTRRNNEQFF	TGCACCACCCGCAGAAACAATGAGCAGTTCTTC
TRBJ2-7	.	.	TRBV6-2/TRBV6-3	CASSYSFSAYSYEQYF	TGTGCCAGCAGTTACTCCTTTAGCGCTTACTCCTACGAGCAGTACTTC
TRBJ2-7	.	.	TRBV10-1	CASSEHPRALTHDSMPSYEQYF	TGCGCCAGCAGTGAACACCCCAGAGCCTTAACCCATGACTCCATGCCCTCCTACGAGCAGTACTTC
TRBJ2-7	TRBD2	.	TRBV11-2	CASSLVSSGTTIYEQYF	TGTGCCAGCAGCTTAGTAAGTTCCGGGACTACCATTTACGAGCAGTACTTC
TRBJ2-1	TRBD2	.	TRBV9	CASTPGSTRTSGELDVSYNEQFF	TGTGCCAGCACCCCAGGGAGCACCCGGACTAGCGGGGAGCTTGACGTCTCCTACAATGAGCAGTTCTTC
TRBJ1-1	.	.	TRBV18	CASSLWEGTEAFF	TGTGCCAGCTCACTTTGGGAGGGGACTGAAGCTTTCTTT
TRBJ2-5	.	.	TRBV15	CATSRAGSQRQETQYF	TGTGCCACCAGCAGGGCAGGATCTCAACGACAGGAGACCCAGTACTTC
TRBJ2-3	.	.	TRBV6-4	CASSEGAGGTDTQYF	TGTGCCAGCAGTGAGGGAGCGGGCGGCACAGATACGCAGTATTTT
TRBJ2-7	.	.	TRBV5-1	CASSLRQGAYEQYF	TGCGCCAGCAGCTTGCGGCAAGGGGCCTACGAGCAGTACTTC
TRBJ2-3	.	.	TRBV29-1	CSVGQLDTQYF	TGCAGCGTGGGCCAACTAGATACGCAGTATTTT
TRBJ1-1	.	.	TRBV4-1	CASSQDTLRGAFF	TGCGCCAGCAGCCAAGATACCCTAAGGGGAGCTTTCTTT
TRBJ1-2	TRBD1	.	TRBV29-1	CSVEGQGEGYTF	TGCAGCGTTGAAGGGCAGGGGGAGGGCTACACCTTC
TRBJ2-5	TRBD1	.	TRBV13	CASSIGTDEETQYF	TGTGCCAGCAGCATAGGGACAGACGAAGAGACCCAGTACTTC
TRBJ1-3	.	few	TRBV7-6	CASSLVVGGSGNTIYF	TGTGCCAGCAGCTTAGTGGTGGGGGGATCTGGAAACACCATATATTTT
TRBJ1-5	.	.	TRBV3-1/TRBV3-2	CASSQGGVRSQPQHF	TGTGCCAGCAGCCAAGGGGGGGTCAGGAGTCAGCCCCAGCATTTT
TRBJ1-4	TRBD1	.	TRBV5-1	CASSLGFTGGGEKLFF	TGCGCCAGCAGCTTGGGATTCACAGGGGGTGGTGAAAAACTGTTTTTT
TRBJ1-1	.	.	TRBV11-3	CASSPRPGSTEAFF	TGTGCCAGCAGCCCCAGACCGGGAAGCACTGAAGCTTTCTTT
TRBJ2-5	TRBD1	.	TRBV7-2	CASSPTGEDGTQYF	TGTGCCAGCAGCCCGACAGGGGAGGATGGGACCCAGTACTTC
TRBJ1-5	.	.	TRBV7-9	CASSFANQPQHF	TGTGCCAGCAGCTTCGCGAATCAGCCCCAGCATTTT
TRBJ2-2	.	.	TRBV7-2	CASSPNIRDTGELFF	TGTGCCAGCAGCCCCAACATCCGGGACACCGGGGAGCTGTTTTTT
TRBJ2-6	.	.	TRBV2	CASSERRPAAGANVLTF	TGTGCCAGCAGTGAAAGGAGGCCAGCTGCTGGGGCCAACGTCCTGACTTTC
TRBJ1-6	TRBD1	.	TRBV6-5	CASRKGTGNSPLHF	TGTGCCAGCAGAAAGGGGACAGGGAATTCACCCCTCCACTTT
TRBJ2-7	.	once	TRBV2	CASSEEKGISYEQYF	TGTGCCAGCAGTGAAGAAAAGGGGATCTCCTACGAGCAGTACTTC
TRBJ2-2	TRBD1	.	TRBV19	CASSGTGGTGELFF	TGTGCCAGTAGCGGGACAGGGGGCACCGGGGAGCTGTTTTTT
TRBJ2-2	TRBD2	.	TRBV4-1	CASSATSGSAGNTGELFF	TGCGCCAGCAGTGCCACTAGCGGGAGTGCGGGTAACACCGGGGAGCTGTTTTTT
TRBJ2-7	.	once	TRBV11-2	CASSLLGGAGGFREQYF	TGTGCCAGCAGCCTCCTCGGGGGGGCAGGGGGGTTTCGCGAGCAGTACTTC
TRBJ2-4	.	once	TRBV6-5	CASSYSGDRTKNIQYF	TGTGCCAGCAGTTACTCGGGCGACCGGACCAAAAACATTCAGTACTTC
TRBJ1-1	TRBD1	.	TRBV29-1	CSTHRGVNTEAFF	TGCAGCACCCACAGGGGGGTAAACACTGAAGCTTTCTTT
TRBJ1-5	.	.	TRBV4-2	CASSQDRGSNQPQHF	TGTGCCAGCAGCCAAGACAGGGGCTCGAATCAGCCCCAGCATTTT
TRBJ2-2	.	few	TRBV6-5	CASKGYTGELFF	TGTGCCAGCAAGGGGTACACCGGGGAGCTGTTTTTT
TRBJ2-3	.	.	TRBV7-2	CASSLAAGSTSTDTQYF	TGTGCCAGCAGCTTAGCTGCGGGGAGTACTAGCACAGATACGCAGTATTTT
TRBJ2-1	.	once	TRBV7-7	CASSLTQEFYNEQFF	TGTGCCAGCAGCTTAACGCAGGAATTTTACAATGAGCAGTTCTTC